The rows below give T cell receptor beta chains drawn from one sample of a study of T cell responses to AZD1222 COVID-19 vaccine. The data were produced by immunoSEQ multiplex PCR, yet TCRdb's version contains in-frame clones alone and is incomplete. The repertoire includes 91,000 or so clones, more than 85% of them detected once, and about 3.4% sits in the top ten. The sample consisted of peripheral blood, taken 28 days after the second AZD1222 dose. Receptors originate from an adult who received the AZD1222 COVID-19 vaccine. The CDR3 runs from the conserved cysteine through the conserved F or W. A D gene is named only where the DNA matches it firmly. Clone size is shown for a subset of rows, as once, few, many or a class of expanded clone.

CDR3aa,CDR3nt,d_gene,abundance,j_gene,v_gene
CASSPSRGRISPLHF,TGTGCCAGCAGTCCCAGCCGGGGCAGAATTTCACCCCTCCACTTT,NA,once,TRBJ1-6,TRBV28
CASSYSKGLEQFF,TGTGCCAGCAGTTACTCGAAAGGCCTCGAGCAGTTCTTC,NA,NA,TRBJ2-1,TRBV6-5
CASSQGGSDTQYF,TGTGCCAGTAGTCAAGGGGGGTCAGATACGCAGTATTTT,NA,NA,TRBJ2-3,TRBV19
CASSFSRRPPYEQYF,TGTGCCAGCAGCTTTAGTCGCCGACCCCCCTACGAGCAGTACTTC,NA,NA,TRBJ2-7,TRBV7-2
CASSVGRADQPQHF,TGTGCCAGCAGCGTAGGCAGGGCGGACCAGCCCCAGCATTTT,NA,NA,TRBJ1-5,TRBV9
CASTSPVLSPNSDGYTF,TGTGCCAGCACAAGCCCGGTTCTAAGCCCAAACTCCGATGGCTACACCTTC,NA,NA,TRBJ1-2,TRBV19
CASGLARDTPQAFNQPQHF,TGTGCTAGTGGTTTGGCTAGGGACACACCCCAGGCGTTCAATCAGCCCCAGCATTTT,NA,NA,TRBJ1-5,TRBV12-5
CAISVRAASYEQYF,TGTGCCATCAGTGTTAGGGCAGCCTCCTACGAGCAGTACTTC,NA,NA,TRBJ2-7,TRBV10-3
CASSPRQGGSGTEAFF,TGTGCCAGCAGCCCCCGGCAGGGTGGGTCCGGCACTGAAGCTTTCTTT,NA,NA,TRBJ1-1,TRBV5-4
CASRLTGNTGELFF,TGCGCCAGCAGATTGACAGGGAACACCGGGGAGCTGTTTTTT,NA,NA,TRBJ2-2,TRBV10-2
CASNKGGGGSGANVLTF,TGTGCCAGCAATAAAGGAGGCGGAGGCTCTGGGGCCAACGTCCTGACTTTC,NA,NA,TRBJ2-6,TRBV5-4
CASSRASVFDEQFF,TGTGCCAGCAGTCGGGCCTCAGTTTTTGATGAGCAGTTCTTC,NA,NA,TRBJ2-1,TRBV7-9
CASSTAGQGGNTIYF,TGTGCCAGCTCAACCGCCGGACAGGGGGGAAACACCATATATTTT,TRBD1,NA,TRBJ1-3,TRBV18
CASSFSRGGSYEQYF,TGTGCCAGCAGTTTCTCGAGGGGGGGATCCTACGAGCAGTACTTC,NA,NA,TRBJ2-7,TRBV28
CASSLVGGGYGYTF,TGTGCCAGCAGCTTGGTGGGGGGAGGCTATGGCTACACCTTC,NA,NA,TRBJ1-2,TRBV5-6
CASHLLTNTGELFF,TGTGCCAGCCACCTCCTGACGAACACCGGGGAGCTGTTTTTT,NA,NA,TRBJ2-2,TRBV6-5
CASRHKGLAGDDTGELFF,TGTGCCAGCAGACATAAGGGACTAGCGGGGGACGACACCGGGGAGCTGTTTTTT,TRBD2,NA,TRBJ2-2,TRBV27
CASSQGLAGGNEQFF,TGTGCCAGCAGCCAAGGGCTAGCGGGGGGAAATGAGCAGTTCTTC,TRBD2,NA,TRBJ2-1,TRBV4-2
CASSPGGTANQPQHF,TGTGCCAGCTCCCCCGGCGGGACAGCTAATCAGCCCCAGCATTTT,TRBD1,NA,TRBJ1-5,TRBV18
CASSPGALGFTPLHF,TGTGCCAGCAGTCCCGGGGCCTTGGGATTCACCCCCCTCCACTTT,NA,NA,TRBJ1-6,TRBV25-1
CASSPQLAGGPKNEQYF,TGTGCCAGTAGTCCCCAGCTAGCGGGGGGGCCTAAGAACGAGCAGTACTTC,TRBD2,once,TRBJ2-7,TRBV19
CASYLGHNQPQHF,TGTGCCAGCTATCTGGGACACAATCAGCCCCAGCATTTT,NA,once,TRBJ1-5,TRBV6-5
CASSLVAGETGELFF,TGTGCCAGCAGCTTAGTCGCGGGGGAGACCGGGGAGCTGTTTTTT,TRBD2,NA,TRBJ2-2,TRBV7-2
CASSPPGTGSEKLFF,TGTGCCAGCAGTCCGCCCGGGACAGGGAGTGAAAAACTGTTTTTT,TRBD1,NA,TRBJ1-4,TRBV28
CASSVDGRADTQYF,TGTGCCAGCAGCGTAGATGGCAGGGCAGATACGCAGTATTTT,NA,NA,TRBJ2-3,TRBV9
CASRLNPITDTQYF,TGTGCCAGCAGGTTGAACCCCATCACAGATACGCAGTATTTT,NA,NA,TRBJ2-3,TRBV5-4
CASSLVGNRGGTEAFF,TGTGCCAGCAGTTTAGTGGGAAACAGGGGAGGGACTGAAGCTTTCTTT,TRBD1,NA,TRBJ1-1,TRBV28
CASSQVGRSYEQYF,TGTGCCAGCAGCCAAGTCGGCAGAAGCTACGAGCAGTACTTC,NA,NA,TRBJ2-7,TRBV3-1/TRBV3-2
CASSLSSVLNEKLFF,TGTGCCAGCAGCTTAAGCAGTGTTCTAAATGAAAAACTGTTTTTT,NA,NA,TRBJ1-4,TRBV7-9
CASSRGQGEETQYF,TGCGCCAGCAGCCGGGGACAGGGGGAAGAGACCCAGTACTTC,TRBD1,NA,TRBJ2-5,TRBV5-1
CASTLTRLYGYTF,TGTGCCAGCACCCTGACAAGACTCTATGGCTACACCTTC,NA,NA,TRBJ1-2,TRBV2
CASSGRQGAYEQYF,TGTGCCAGCAGTGGGCGACAGGGGGCTTACGAGCAGTACTTC,TRBD1,NA,TRBJ2-7,TRBV6-2/TRBV6-3
CASSVGGGGARYEQYF,TGTGCCAGCAGTGTGGGGGGAGGTGGGGCGAGGTACGAGCAGTACTTC,NA,NA,TRBJ2-7,TRBV6-1
CASQDMGGSPLHF,TGTGCCAGTCAAGACATGGGCGGTTCACCCCTCCACTTT,NA,NA,TRBJ1-6,TRBV19
CASSPTVGADGYTF,TGTGCCAGCAGCCCTACAGTAGGTGCGGATGGCTACACCTTC,NA,NA,TRBJ1-2,TRBV7-3
CASSQGRYNEQFF,TGTGCCAGTAGTCAGGGGCGCTACAATGAGCAGTTCTTC,NA,NA,TRBJ2-1,TRBV19
CASSQDLLGTSYGYTF,TGCGCCAGCAGCCAAGACCTACTTGGGACAAGCTATGGCTACACCTTC,NA,NA,TRBJ1-2,TRBV4-1
CASSQRRLDRARLNTEAFF,TGCGCCAGCAGCCAACGACGCCTTGACAGGGCCCGTTTAAACACTGAAGCTTTCTTT,TRBD1,NA,TRBJ1-1,TRBV4-1
CASSLIGGGGYTF,TGTGCCAGCAGCTTGATCGGGGGCGGTGGCTACACCTTC,NA,NA,TRBJ1-2,TRBV5-4
CASSLRGGSNQPQHF,TGTGCCAGCAGTTTGAGAGGGGGCTCCAATCAGCCCCAGCATTTT,TRBD1,once,TRBJ1-5,TRBV28
CASSSIWSYEQYF,TGTGCCAGCAGTTCCATTTGGTCCTACGAGCAGTACTTC,NA,NA,TRBJ2-7,TRBV6-5